The 18 T cell receptor beta chains given below trace back to one sample, sequenced in a study of blood T cells in healthy people across ages. With a J-beta primer mix and a sample-barcoded 5' primer, a second PCR ran roughly 7 to 11 cycles. TCRdb reanalysed the 5' RACE reads using MiXCR and keeps one entry per CDR3 protein. The sample lists 950,000 to 1,200,000 distinct CDR3 sequences; 35% to 45% were seen once. The sample was blood. The receptors originated from a young man in good health.

The chain uses TRBV6-2 or TRBV6-3 and TRBJ2-1; D call uncertain. The CDR3 length is 13 residues. Looked up from germline, CDR1 is MNHEY and CDR2 is SVGEGT. V shed 5 bases and J shed 5 bases, with 10 bases lying between them. The CDR3 loop reads CASSDQSHNEQFF. The CDR3 DNA follows: TGTGCCAGCAGTGACCAGAGTCACAATGAGCAGTTCTTC.

The chain joins TRBV12-3 or TRBV12-4 to TRBJ2-7; TRBD1 aligns across 9 bases. There are 14 residues in the CDR3. Trimming removed 6 bases from V and 7 bases from J; junction bases left unmatched: 10. The DNA for the CDR3 is TGTGCCAGCAGCACGACAGGGGGTACTCGGGAGCAGTACTTC. Protein sequence: CASSTTGGTREQYF.

This chain uses TRBV4-3 with TRBJ2-3; weak D call: TRBD2 (6 bases). Germline lookup yields CDR1 LGHNA and CDR2 YSLEER. V lost 3 bases and J 0 bases, leaving 19 bases between the germline ends. The CDR3 length is 18 residues. CDR3 residues: CASSQTFWSGLSTDTQYF. The CDR3, as DNA: TGCGCCAGCAGCCAGACATTCTGGAGCGGGTTGAGCACAGATACGCAGTATTTT.

This clonotype was counted only a few times. This sequence joins TRBV11-2 and TRBJ1-6; the D is unclear. CDR3 length equals 18 residues. Per germline, CDR1 SGHAT and CDR2 FQNNGV. V was shortened by 5 bases and J by 0 bases, with 17 bases between the two germline ends. The CDR3 DNA sequence: TGTGCCAGCAGCCCCAGTGGACTCCCGAGCTCCTATAATTCACCCCTCCACTTT. Encoded protein: CASSPSGLPSSYNSPLHF.

This clonotype was seen more than once but under ten times. J is TRBJ1-4 and V is TRBV12-3 or TRBV12-4; D remains unclear. This CDR3 contains 13 residues. With 8 bases removed from V and 6 bases from J, the gap between germline ends came to 13 bases. In DNA form, the CDR3 reads TGTGCCAGCCGGCCAGGTGTTGATGAAAAACTGTTTTTT. Its translation is CASRPGVDEKLFF.

This clonotype was picked up a small number of times. This may be a read error: a much more frequent sequence differs by one nucleotide. The chain uses TRBV6-5 and TRBJ1-2, with D unresolved. Trimming left V 0 bases short and J 3 bases short, with 5 bases between. CDR3 size: 13 residues. In germline, CDR1 is MNHEY, CDR2 SVGAGI. The CDR3 here is CASSYSGYYGYTF. DNA of the CDR3: TGTGCCAGCAGTTACTCAGGGTACTATGGCTACACCTTC.

The rearrangement joins TRBV9 to TRBJ1-2; maybe TRBD1 (6 bases). CDR1 SGDLS and CDR2 YYNGEE come from the germline V gene. There are 16 residues in the CDR3. V was clipped by 4 bases and J by 6 bases, with 22 bases between them. CDR3 in amino acids: CASSPGQGFRSDGYTF. The DNA for the CDR3 is TGTGCCAGCAGCCCGGGGCAGGGGTTTCGTTCGGATGGCTACACCTTC.

The V gene is TRBV20-1, the J gene TRBJ2-3, with D possibly matching TRBD2 (6 bases). The CDR3 spans 14 residues. V was trimmed by 6 bases and J by 2 bases, leaving 15 bases between them. Germline CDR1 is DFQATT and CDR2 is SNEGSKA (reference sequence). CDR3 amino acids: CSAEGLSLTDTQYF. Here the CDR3 DNA reads TGCAGTGCGGAGGGACTCAGCCTCACAGATACGCAGTATTTT.

This clonotype appeared a few times. This may be a read error: a much more frequent sequence differs by one nucleotide. This sequence joins TRBV6-1 and TRBJ2-5; a weak D match, TRBD2 (5 bases). The length of the CDR3 is 12 residues. V gave up 6 bases and J gave up 11 bases, with 16 bases separating them. In germline, CDR1 is MNHNS, CDR2 SASEGT. The CDR3 coding sequence is TGTGCCAGCAGGCCCTCGGGGAATGAGCAGTACTTC. It translates to CASRPSGNEQYF.

The chain carries TRBV12-3 or TRBV12-4 and TRBJ2-1; 9 positions match TRBD1. The DNA end is a closer match to TRBJ2-7, so the J assignment may be wrong. The CDR3 runs to 15 residues. The CDR3 spells CASSRTGGAFNEQYF. The CDR3 nucleotides are TGTGCCAGCAGCAGAACAGGGGGCGCGTTCAATGAGCAGTACTTC.

This rearrangement joins TRBV12-5 to TRBJ2-5, with 9 bases fitting TRBD1. Unmatched junction bases numbered 8, after V lost 2 bases and J lost 1 base. The CDR3 has 17 amino acids. Germline lookup yields CDR1 LGHNT and CDR2 FRNRAP. The CDR3, as DNA: TGTGCTAGTGGTTTGACCGGGACAGGGAGGGGCCAAGAGACCCAGTACTTC. This codes for CASGLTGTGRGQETQYF.

Only one count was recorded for this clonotype. The chain employs TRBV4-3 and TRBJ2-7; 12 nucleotides agree with TRBD2. CDR1 and CDR2 from the germline V gene are LGHNA and YSLEER. J was trimmed by 7 bases and V by 0 bases; bases with no gene match: 7. The CDR3 is 16 amino acids. The CDR3 region is CASSQDLLAGGSEQYF. CDR3 in DNA: TGCGCCAGCAGCCAAGATCTCCTAGCGGGGGGGAGTGAGCAGTACTTC.

The chain joins TRBV3-1 to TRBJ1-4, with D hard to call. The germline CDR1 and CDR2 sequences are LGHDT and YNNKEL (reference sequence). V was trimmed by 0 bases and J by 4 bases, leaving 6 bases between them. This CDR3 has 14 residues. The CDR3 here is CASSQDVLNEKLFF. Here the CDR3 DNA reads TGTGCCAGCAGCCAAGATGTACTTAATGAAAAACTGTTTTTT. Variable domain in full (rest from reference TRBV3-1 and TRBJ1-4): DTAVSQTPKYLVTQMGNDKSIKCEQNLGHDTMYWYKQDSKKFLKIMFSYNNKELIINETVPNRFSPKSPDKAHLNLHINSLELGDSAVYFCASSQDVLNEKLFFGSGTQLSVL.

The chain uses TRBV4-2 and TRBJ2-5, with no clear D. Germline V gene data show CDR1 as LGHNA and CDR2 as YNFKEQ. CDR3 size: 16 residues. V lost 0 bases to trimming and J lost 3 bases, with 14 bases between them. CDR3 sequence: CASSQEGSAAEETQYF. The CDR3 bases are TGTGCCAGCAGCCAAGAAGGGTCTGCAGCTGAAGAGACCCAGTACTTC.

The sample holds a few counts of this clonotype. The chain is built from TRBV4-1 and TRBJ2-1, with D perhaps matching TRBD2 (5 bases). Germline CDR1 is MGHRA and CDR2 is YSYEKL. V lost 6 bases and J lost 4, with 13 bases in between. The CDR3 is 14 amino acids. The CDR3 sequence: CASSQFWTYNEQFF. In DNA, the CDR3 is TGCGCCAGCAGTCAATTTTGGACTTACAATGAGCAGTTCTTC.

The chain uses TRBV28 and TRBJ2-1; D may be TRBD1 or TRBD2 (5 bases each). CDR3 length equals 15 residues. Germline V lookup: CDR1 MDHEN, CDR2 SYDVKM. Trimming stripped 6 bases from V and 3 bases from J, with 15 bases between. The CDR3 sequence: CASRGTTLVYNEQFF. Written as DNA, the CDR3 is TGTGCCAGCAGGGGGACGACCCTAGTCTACAATGAGCAGTTCTTC.

This clonotype was detected only a few times. V usage is TRBV6-2 or TRBV6-3 and J usage is TRBJ1-2; no clear D. V was pared by 6 bases and J by 4 bases, with 9 bases between. This CDR3 has 12 residues. Germline V gene lookup returns CDR1 MNHEY and CDR2 SVGEGT. This CDR3 is CASRSAGYGYTF. The CDR3 DNA reads TGTGCCAGCAGATCGGCGGGCTATGGCTACACCTTC.

This clonotype has a count of ten or more. This sequence joins TRBV7-9 and TRBJ1-2; D gene unclear. Germline V gives CDR1 SEHNR, CDR2 FQNEAQ (reference sequence). With 5 bases removed from V and 2 bases from J, the gap between germline ends came to 9 bases. The CDR3 has 13 amino acids. The CDR3 DNA reads as TGTGCCAGCAGCCCCCCGCAGAACTATGGCTACACCTTC. Translating gives CASSPPQNYGYTF.